The 6 T cell receptor beta chains given below trace back to one sample, sequenced in a study of blood T cell repertoires in COVID-19. Method: immunoSEQ multiplex PCR; TCRdb's copy keeps in-frame clones and lacks some. This sample yields about 88,000 clones, of which approximately 89% are seen a single time; 8.5% to 14% belongs to the top ten. Source material: peripheral blood. These receptors originate from a man at least 80 years old with acute or convalescent COVID-19.

The rearrangement uses TRBV18 and TRBJ1-4; tentative D call: TRBD1 (6 bases). The CDR3 covers 15 residues. Trimming took off 4 bases at V and 8 bases at J, with 17 bases between the two ends. Germline V gene lookup returns CDR1 KGHSH and CDR2 LQKENI. CDR3 bases: TGTGCCAGCTCACTCTCGACAGGTGGGGTAGAAAAACTGTTTTTT. Its protein is CASSLSTGGVEKLFF.

V is TRBV27 and J is TRBJ1-1, with D hard to call. Trimming took 3 bases from V and 5 from J, leaving 13 bases between them. There are 14 residues in the CDR3. From germline, CDR1 is MNHEY and CDR2 SMNVEV (reference sequence). The CDR3: CASSFERGGTEAFF. In nucleotides, the CDR3 is TGTGCCAGCAGTTTCGAACGGGGAGGGACTGAAGCTTTCTTT.

The gene calls are TRBV6-2 or TRBV6-3 and TRBJ2-1, with no clear D. This CDR3 spans 11 amino acids. Between the trimmed V and J ends, which lost 2 bases and 9 bases, there was a span of 5 bases. Germline V gene sequence: CDR1 MNHEY, CDR2 SVGEGT. The CDR3 DNA sequence: TGTGCCAGCAGTTACCCCAGTGAGCAGTTCTTC. Protein sequence: CASSYPSEQFF.

The chain employs TRBV6-4 and TRBJ1-5; perhaps TRBD1 as D (6 bases). The CDR3 has 14 amino acids. Germline V lookup: CDR1 MRHNA, CDR2 SNTAGT. V gave up 10 bases and J gave up 6 bases, with 19 bases separating them. The CDR3 nucleotides are TGTGCCAACTCAGGGGCGCCCCCTGGTCAGCCCCAGCATTTT. This sequence encodes CANSGAPPGQPQHF.

J is TRBJ2-7 and V is TRBV6-5, with D perhaps TRBD1 (6 bases). The CDR3 length is 15 residues. V was pared by 5 bases and J by 2 bases, with 16 bases between. Per germline, CDR1 MNHEY and CDR2 SVGAGI. The CDR3 is CASSRPGHSTYEQYF. The DNA for the CDR3 is TGTGCCAGCAGTCGACCGGGACACTCGACCTACGAGCAGTACTTC.

A single count supports this clone. The chain carries TRBV5-8 and TRBJ1-4; weak D call: TRBD1 (5 bases). V was shortened by 9 bases and J by 5 bases, with 11 bases between the two germline ends. There are 12 residues in the CDR3. The germline gives CDR1 SGHTS, CDR2 YDEGEE. The CDR3 region is CATRRGNEKLFF. The CDR3 DNA reads TGTGCCACTCGGCGGGGGAATGAAAAACTGTTTTTT.